The rows below give T cell receptor beta chains drawn from one sample of a study of CXCR3-negative and CXCR3-positive naive CD8 T cells. Each CDR3 protein gets one entry in TCRdb, which reprocessed the 5' RACE reads and gives no DNA. Reported are about 41,000 distinct CDR3 sequences; the ten largest clones contain around 1.9%. Source material: naive CXCR3- CD8+ T cells from blood. Receptors were obtained from a human donor in good health. Some clones in this sample may be carry-over from other donors' samples. The CDR3 runs from the conserved cysteine through the conserved F or W. Each record gives: clone size, V gene, J gene, CDR3 protein. Not all rows give a size; the values are once, few, many and, for expanded clones, a class.

>.|TRBV7-2|TRBJ2-1
CAGSLPPQIEQFF
>.|TRBV15|TRBJ1-5
CATQGGNQPQHF
>.|TRBV28|TRBJ2-1
CASRVGLASYNEQFF
>.|TRBV20-1|TRBJ2-7
CSALRLAGVGEQYF
>.|TRBV29-1|TRBJ1-1
CSVDAGQGRTEAFF
>.|TRBV27|TRBJ2-5
CASSSRTGPRETQYF
>.|TRBV15|TRBJ1-3
CATSSRAVTGNTIYF
>.|TRBV6-2/TRBV6-3|TRBJ2-1
CASSYSEGANEQFF
>.|TRBV4-3|TRBJ1-2
CASSLARGSYGYTF
>.|TRBV15|TRBJ2-7
CATSRDGSEQYF
>medium-sized|TRBV3-1|TRBJ1-3
CASSPEPQGSNTIYF
>.|TRBV6-4|TRBJ2-5
CASSPAGGTETQYF
>.|TRBV7-2|TRBJ2-5
CASSSTAGGETQYF
>.|TRBV6-6|TRBJ2-1
CASSYSILGDFYNEQFF
>.|TRBV4-1|TRBJ1-4
CASSQDEKLFF
>.|TRBV29-1|TRBJ1-1
CSVEDTRGTNTEAFF
>.|TRBV12-3/TRBV12-4|TRBJ2-5
CASRGQGVWETQYF
>.|TRBV7-8|TRBJ2-3
CASSPGTSAQDTQYF
>medium-sized|TRBV21-1|TRBJ2-4
CASVTVGSKNIQYF
>.|TRBV4-3|TRBJ1-6
CASSQVTDLSPLHF
>.|TRBV14|TRBJ1-1
CASSHYLANTEAFF
>.|TRBV11-1|TRBJ2-1
CASSSGSLGEQFF
>.|TRBV6-2/TRBV6-3|TRBJ2-7
CASSYSIDIFYEQYF
>.|TRBV29-1|TRBJ2-7
CSVDDGEDEQYF
>.|TRBV2|TRBJ2-5
CASSRSEGLETQYF
>.|TRBV7-9|TRBJ2-7
CASSLVAEKGSYEQYF
>.|TRBV9|TRBJ2-3
CASSATGDTQYF
>.|TRBV27|TRBJ2-1
CASSSLRDPEQFF
>.|TRBV5-5|TRBJ2-7
CASSFVGVSSYEQYF
>.|TRBV29-1|TRBJ2-3
CSYFGGGKDTDTQYF
>.|TRBV28|TRBJ2-7
CASGAAGLSYEQYF
>.|TRBV7-6|TRBJ2-3
CASSLLPTDTQYF
>.|TRBV29-1|TRBJ2-3
CSGGLAEYTDTQYF
>.|TRBV7-9|TRBJ2-2
CASSEWLTGELFF
>.|TRBV3-1|TRBJ2-1
CASSLGQGGYNEQFF
>.|TRBV28|TRBJ2-7
CASSWAGRGYEQYF
>.|TRBV11-2|TRBJ2-7
CASSHRTWEQYF
>.|TRBV20-1|TRBJ2-7
CSASGLAGDHLEQYF
>.|TRBV29-1|TRBJ2-2
CSVDDPSTGELFF
>.|TRBV28|TRBJ2-7
CASSTNRGLGMDYEQYF
>.|TRBV12-3/TRBV12-4|TRBJ2-1
CASSPLLGIDEQFF
>.|TRBV5-5|TRBJ2-3
CASSWQGRYTDTQYF
>.|TRBV7-2|TRBJ1-5
CASSLLSGNQPQHF
>.|TRBV6-6|TRBJ2-5
CASSLLAFRETQYF
>.|TRBV29-1|TRBJ2-6
CSGVETSGANVLTF
>.|TRBV4-3|TRBJ1-2
CASSQDTGGTYGYTF
>.|TRBV12-3/TRBV12-4|TRBJ2-7
CASRDGNYEQYF
>.|TRBV2|TRBJ2-5
CASSYLRTSGEETQYF
>.|TRBV20-1|TRBJ1-1
CSARDGREGVLGTEAFF
>.|TRBV20-1|TRBJ2-1
CSAIWTGHFNEQFF
>.|TRBV18|TRBJ2-1
CASSPPDRSYNEQFF